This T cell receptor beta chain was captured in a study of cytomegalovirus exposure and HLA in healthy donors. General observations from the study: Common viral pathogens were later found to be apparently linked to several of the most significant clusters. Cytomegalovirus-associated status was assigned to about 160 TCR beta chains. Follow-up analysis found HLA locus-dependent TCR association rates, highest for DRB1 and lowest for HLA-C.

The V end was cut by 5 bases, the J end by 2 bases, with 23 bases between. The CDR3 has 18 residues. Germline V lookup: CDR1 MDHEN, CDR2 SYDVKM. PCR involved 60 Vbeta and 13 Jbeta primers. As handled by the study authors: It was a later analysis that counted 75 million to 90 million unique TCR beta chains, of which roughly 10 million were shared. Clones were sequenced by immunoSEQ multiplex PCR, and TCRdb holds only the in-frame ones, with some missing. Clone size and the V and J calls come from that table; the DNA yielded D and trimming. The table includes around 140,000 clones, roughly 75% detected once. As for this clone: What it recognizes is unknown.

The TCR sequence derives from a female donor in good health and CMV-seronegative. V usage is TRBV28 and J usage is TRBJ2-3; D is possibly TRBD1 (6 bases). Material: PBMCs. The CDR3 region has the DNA TGTGCCAGCAGTCCATGGACAGAGGGGGTCCAGTTCACAGATACGCAGTATTTT. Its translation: CASSPWTEGVQFTDTQYF.